Below, one T cell receptor (beta chain) is given with its context. Its antigen is not known. The source of the sample is a study of cytomegalovirus exposure and HLA in healthy donors. General observations from the study: When presence/absence was analysed, sequencing depth was taken to be roughly uniform across donors. Most TCR sequences were rare, but some public TCRs occurred in many donors. The study carried out a later analysis of TCR beta sequences. It associated about 15,000 of them with specific HLA alleles at a false discovery rate of 0.05.

This CDR3 has 17 residues. The V gene lost 2 bases and the J gene lost 3 bases, with 19 bases spanning the gap. Germline loops: CDR1 LGHNA, CDR2 YNFKEQ. Donors counted as nominally healthy when sampled, yet unrecorded immune exposures were likely. Primers for the PCR totalled 60 Vbeta and 13 Jbeta. Sequencing used immunoSEQ multiplex PCR; TCRdb keeps in-frame clones, though not all of them. This sample carries 60,000 to 65,000 clones, with roughly 4.8% going to the ten biggest clones. The material sequenced was PBMCs. The receptor was isolated from a man aged 25-45 years in good health and CMV-seropositive. This chain uses TRBV4-2 with TRBJ2-5, with D possibly being TRBD2 (6 bases). This CDR3 reads CASSQPPREAGKETQYF. The CDR3 bases are TGTGCCAGCAGCCAACCCCCCCGGGAAGCGGGCAAAGAGACCCAGTACTTC.